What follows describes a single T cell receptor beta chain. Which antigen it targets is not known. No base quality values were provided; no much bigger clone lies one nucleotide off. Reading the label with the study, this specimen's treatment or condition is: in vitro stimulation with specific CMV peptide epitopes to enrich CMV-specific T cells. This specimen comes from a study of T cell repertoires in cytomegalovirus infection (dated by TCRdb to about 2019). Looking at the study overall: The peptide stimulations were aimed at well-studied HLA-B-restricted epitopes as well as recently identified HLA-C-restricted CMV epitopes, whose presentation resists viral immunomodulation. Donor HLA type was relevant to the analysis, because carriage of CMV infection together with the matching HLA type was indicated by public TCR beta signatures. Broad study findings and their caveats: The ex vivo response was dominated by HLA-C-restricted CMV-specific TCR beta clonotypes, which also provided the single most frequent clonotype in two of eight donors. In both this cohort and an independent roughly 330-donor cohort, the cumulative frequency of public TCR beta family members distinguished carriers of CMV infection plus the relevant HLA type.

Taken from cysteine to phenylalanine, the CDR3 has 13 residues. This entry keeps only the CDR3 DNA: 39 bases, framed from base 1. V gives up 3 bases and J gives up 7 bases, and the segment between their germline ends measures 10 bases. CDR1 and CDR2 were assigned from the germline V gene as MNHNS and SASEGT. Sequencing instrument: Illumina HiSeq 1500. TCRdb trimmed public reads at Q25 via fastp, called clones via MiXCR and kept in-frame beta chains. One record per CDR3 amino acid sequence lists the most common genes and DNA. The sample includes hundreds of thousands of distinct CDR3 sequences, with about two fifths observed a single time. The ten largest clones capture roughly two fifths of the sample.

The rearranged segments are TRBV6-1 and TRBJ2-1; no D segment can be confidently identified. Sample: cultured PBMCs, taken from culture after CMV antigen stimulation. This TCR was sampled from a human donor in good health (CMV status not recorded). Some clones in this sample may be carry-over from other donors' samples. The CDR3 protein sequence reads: CASSEGIGNEQFF. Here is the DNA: TGTGCCAGCAGTGAGGGCATAGGGAATGAGCAGTTCTTC.